The rows below give T cell receptor beta chains drawn from one sample of a study of radiotherapy plus CTLA-4 blockade in lung cancer. Clones were sequenced by immunoSEQ multiplex PCR, and TCRdb holds only the in-frame ones, with some missing. The table records about 62,000 clones, 60% to 80% of them present only once. This sample comprised peripheral blood, obtained from a patient treated with radiotherapy plus ipilimumab. Receptor source: a human donor with non-small cell lung cancer who had a complete response to radiotherapy plus ipilimumab. CDR3s include the opening cysteine and the closing phenylalanine or tryptophan. The D gene is left open where the match is weak. Clone sizes are given selectively: once, few, many, or a class where the clone is expanded.

D gene,clone size,V gene,J gene,CDR3 protein,CDR3 DNA
TRBD1,.,TRBV11-2,TRBJ2-5,CASSSLQGQGVFLARTQYF,TGTGCCAGCAGCTCGCTCCAGGGACAGGGAGTTTTTCTGGCAAGAACCCAGTACTTC
.,.,TRBV5-8,TRBJ2-5,CASSANTRGYPYQETQYF,TGTGCCAGCAGCGCAAACACCCGGGGATACCCGTACCAAGAGACCCAGTACTTC
.,once,TRBV18,TRBJ2-7,CASSPRGRSKGVEQYF,TGTGCCAGCTCACCAAGGGGCCGGTCGAAAGGAGTCGAGCAGTACTTC
.,.,TRBV7-3,TRBJ1-3,CASSLLAGNTIYF,TGTGCCAGCAGCTTATTAGCCGGAAACACCATATATTTT
TRBD1,.,TRBV7-2,TRBJ2-7,CASSLVGQGVPYEQYF,TGTGCCAGCAGCTTAGTTGGACAGGGTGTCCCTTACGAGCAGTACTTC
TRBD2,.,TRBV30,TRBJ2-7,CAWSVWYLAGVHEQYF,TGTGCCTGGAGTGTGTGGTATCTAGCGGGAGTCCACGAGCAGTACTTC
.,.,TRBV4-1,TRBJ1-5,CASSQLDLGIGRGNQPQHF,TGCGCCAGCAGCCAACTTGACTTAGGGATTGGCAGGGGCAATCAGCCCCAGCATTTT
.,.,TRBV29-1,TRBJ1-5,CSVGDFNQPQHF,TGCAGCGTTGGGGACTTTAATCAGCCCCAGCATTTT
.,.,TRBV19,TRBJ2-7,CASRGDLKQYF,TGTGCCAGTAGGGGAGACCTTAAGCAGTACTTC
TRBD1,.,TRBV27,TRBJ2-7,CASSNLGGTYEQYF,TGTGCCAGCAGCAACCTAGGGGGCACCTACGAGCAGTACTTC
.,.,TRBV7-2,TRBJ2-7,CASSSPIDRDSYEQYF,TGTGCCAGCAGCTCGCCTATCGACAGAGACTCCTACGAGCAGTACTTC
.,.,TRBV25-1,TRBJ1-4,CASSEPGVRMNEKLFF,TGTGCCAGCAGTGAACCAGGGGTGAGAATGAATGAAAAACTGTTTTTT
.,.,TRBV28,TRBJ1-2,CASSFYSGAQANYGYTF,TGTGCCAGCAGTTTTTACTCAGGGGCCCAAGCTAACTATGGCTACACCTTC
TRBD1,.,TRBV7-9,TRBJ2-7,CASSLSGGEQYF,TGTGCCAGCAGCTTATCAGGGGGCGAGCAGTACTTC
.,few,TRBV6-5,TRBJ1-1,CASSPGLAPEAFF,TGTGCCAGCAGCCCCGGTCTCGCGCCTGAAGCTTTCTTT
.,few,TRBV28,TRBJ2-1,CASSLAVEQFF,TGTGCCAGCAGTTTAGCCGTAGAACAGTTCTTC
.,.,TRBV21-1,TRBJ2-3,CASSKVASQERQGPTDTQYF,TGTGCCAGCAGCAAAGTGGCGAGCCAGGAAAGGCAGGGCCCCACAGATACGCAGTATTTT
.,.,TRBV11-2,TRBJ1-2,CASSLGPGRDFF,TGTGCCAGCAGCTTAGGACCGGGACGGGACTTCTTC
.,.,TRBV19,TRBJ2-1,CASSRGRGSLGYNEQFF,TGTGCCAGTAGTAGGGGACGGGGGTCGCTTGGCTACAATGAGCAGTTCTTC
TRBD2,.,TRBV2,TRBJ2-1,CASSDPTSGRNEQFF,TGTGCCAGCAGTGACCCCACTAGCGGGAGAAATGAGCAGTTCTTC
TRBD1,once,TRBV6-1,TRBJ1-2,CASTRTGNGYTF,TGTGCCAGCACCAGGACAGGGAATGGCTACACCTTC
.,.,TRBV7-8,TRBJ2-7,CASSNGQGASYEQYF,TGTGCCAGCAGCAATGGACAAGGGGCCTCCTACGAGCAGTACTTC
TRBD1,once,TRBV29-1,TRBJ2-5,CSVAQDRGTQYF,TGCAGCGTTGCACAGGACAGGGGAACCCAGTACTTC
.,.,TRBV30,TRBJ1-3,CAWSVAWGAGNTIYF,TGTGCCTGGAGTGTAGCATGGGGGGCTGGAAACACCATATATTTT
.,.,TRBV6-5,TRBJ1-6,CASHKTTNNSPLHF,TGTGCCAGCCATAAAACTACCAATAATTCACCCCTCCACTTT
TRBD1,.,TRBV28,TRBJ1-2,CASIEQGAGYGYTF,TGTGCCAGCATAGAACAGGGGGCCGGGTATGGCTACACCTTC
.,.,TRBV7-9,TRBJ2-2,CASRLPTRDTGELFF,TGTGCCAGCAGGCTTCCAACCAGGGACACCGGGGAGCTGTTTTTT
.,.,TRBV28,TRBJ1-1,CASTPGHPFTEAFF,TGTGCCAGCACCCCCGGACATCCCTTCACTGAAGCTTTCTTT
TRBD2,.,TRBV18,TRBJ2-1,CASSPGTSGRAVNEQFF,TGTGCCAGCTCACCGGGGACTAGCGGGAGGGCGGTAAATGAGCAGTTCTTC
.,.,TRBV18,TRBJ1-1,CASSPRGAGSRYSEAFF,TGTGCCAGCTCACCACGGGGTGCGGGCTCAAGGTACTCTGAAGCTTTCTTT
.,.,TRBV7-9,TRBJ1-6,CASSQRESGSPLHF,TGTGCCAGCAGCCAGAGGGAGAGTGGTTCACCCCTCCACTTT
.,.,TRBV7-2,TRBJ2-7,CASRQGLTSYEQYF,TGTGCCAGCAGACAGGGACTAACCTCCTACGAGCAGTACTTC
.,.,TRBV11-2,TRBJ1-1,CASSADSRNTEAFF,TGTGCCAGCAGCGCGGACAGCAGGAACACTGAAGCTTTCTTT
TRBD1,.,TRBV18,TRBJ2-5,CASSPANGQGEETQYF,TGTGCCAGCTCACCAGCGAACGGACAGGGTGAAGAGACCCAGTACTTC
.,.,TRBV7-8,TRBJ2-5,CASSFVTGSLRETQYF,TGTGCCAGCAGCTTTGTAACAGGGAGTTTACGAGAGACCCAGTACTTC
TRBD1,.,TRBV6-1,TRBJ2-5,CASSDPGQGGETQYF,TGTGCCAGCAGTGACCCGGGACAGGGGGGAGAGACCCAGTACTTC
TRBD1,.,TRBV2,TRBJ2-2,CASSKDRNGELFF,TGTGCCAGCAGTAAGGACAGGAACGGGGAGCTGTTTTTT
.,medium-sized,TRBV6-5,TRBJ2-2,CASKLRRNTGELFF,TGTGCCAGCAAACTGAGGCGAAACACCGGGGAGCTGTTTTTT
.,.,TRBV18,TRBJ2-2,CASSLRGTGELFF,TGTGCCAGCTCACTCAGGGGCACCGGGGAGCTGTTTTTT
TRBD1,.,TRBV6-5,TRBJ2-7,CASSGRQGVSHEQYF,TGTGCCAGCAGCGGACGACAGGGTGTATCCCACGAGCAGTACTTC
TRBD1,.,TRBV18,TRBJ1-5,CASSPDGTGGASRPQHF,TGTGCCAGCTCACCGGATGGGACAGGGGGTGCGAGTCGGCCCCAGCATTTT
TRBD1,.,TRBV19,TRBJ2-7,CASSIRDSTYEQYF,TGTGCCAGTAGTATACGGGACAGTACCTACGAGCAGTACTTC
.,once,TRBV9,TRBJ1-5,CASSVDSQSNQPQHF,TGTGCCAGCAGCGTCGACAGTCAGAGCAATCAGCCCCAGCATTTT
TRBD1,.,TRBV6-5,TRBJ1-2,CASSYMGTAHNYGYTF,TGTGCCAGCAGTTACATGGGGACAGCTCATAACTATGGCTACACCTTC
.,.,TRBV18,TRBJ2-3,CASSDSTSTDTQYF,TGTGCCAGCTCTGATTCGACTAGCACAGATACGCAGTATTTT
TRBD1,.,TRBV5-1,TRBJ1-2,CASSPGQAPYGYTF,TGCGCCAGCAGCCCGGGACAGGCCCCCTATGGCTACACCTTC
.,.,TRBV5-1,TRBJ1-1,CASRIQENTEAFF,TGCGCCAGCCGAATACAGGAGAACACTGAAGCTTTCTTT
.,once,TRBV5-5,TRBJ2-2,CASSGGAGGNTGELFF,TGTGCCAGCAGCGGGGGGGCCGGGGGGAACACCGGGGAGCTGTTTTTT
TRBD1,.,TRBV7-9,TRBJ1-2,CASSPGTGIHYGYTF,TGTGCCAGCAGCCCCGGGACAGGGATACACTATGGCTACACCTTC
TRBD1,.,TRBV10-2,TRBJ1-6,CASSDQTGAYLHF,TGCGCCAGCAGTGACCAGACAGGGGCTTACCTCCACTTT
TRBD1,.,TRBV27,TRBJ2-4,CASSLKRGLGNIQYF,TGTGCCAGCAGTTTAAAGAGGGGGCTAGGAAACATTCAGTACTTC
.,.,TRBV11-2,TRBJ2-7,CASSQGSRAEQYF,TGTGCCAGCAGCCAGGGAAGTAGGGCCGAGCAGTACTTC
.,.,TRBV2,TRBJ1-5,CASSGGYSNQPQHF,TGTGCCAGCAGTGGAGGTTATAGCAATCAGCCCCAGCATTTT
TRBD1,once,TRBV4-1,TRBJ2-1,CASSQPLKAGTGGKEQFF,TGCGCCAGCAGCCAACCACTCAAGGCAGGGACAGGGGGTAAAGAGCAGTTCTTC
TRBD2,.,TRBV5-1,TRBJ2-7,CASSVVSGTRAYEQYF,TGCGCCAGCAGCGTAGTATCCGGGACTAGAGCCTACGAGCAGTACTTC